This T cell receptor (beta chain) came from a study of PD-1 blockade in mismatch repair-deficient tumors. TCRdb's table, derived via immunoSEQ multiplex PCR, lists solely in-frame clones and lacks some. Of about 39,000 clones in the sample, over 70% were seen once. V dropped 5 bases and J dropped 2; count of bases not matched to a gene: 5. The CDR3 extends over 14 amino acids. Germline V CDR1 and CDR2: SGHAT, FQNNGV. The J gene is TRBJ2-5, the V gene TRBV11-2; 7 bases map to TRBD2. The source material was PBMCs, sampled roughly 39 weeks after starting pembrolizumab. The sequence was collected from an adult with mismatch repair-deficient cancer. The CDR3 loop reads CASSILARQETQYF. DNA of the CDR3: TGTGCCAGCAGCATACTAGCGAGGCAAGAGACCCAGTACTTC.